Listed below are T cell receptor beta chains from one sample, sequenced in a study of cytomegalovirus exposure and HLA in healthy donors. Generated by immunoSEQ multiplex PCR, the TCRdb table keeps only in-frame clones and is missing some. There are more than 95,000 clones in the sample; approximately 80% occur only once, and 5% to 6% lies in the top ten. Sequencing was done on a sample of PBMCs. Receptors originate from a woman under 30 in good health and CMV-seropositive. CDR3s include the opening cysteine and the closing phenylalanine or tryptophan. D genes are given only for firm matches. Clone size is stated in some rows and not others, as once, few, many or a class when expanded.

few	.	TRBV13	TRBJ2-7	TGTGCCAGCAGCTTGCGTGCCAGGGTCTCCTACGAGCAGTACTTC	CASSLRARVSYEQYF
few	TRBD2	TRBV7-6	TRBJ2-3	TGTGCCAGCAGCCCTTTGCGGGAGAGTACAGATACGCAGTATTTT	CASSPLRESTDTQYF
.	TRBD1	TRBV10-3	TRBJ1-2	TGTGCCATCAGTGAGGAGGGGACAGGGTTTGCCTATGGCTACACCTTC	CAISEEGTGFAYGYTF
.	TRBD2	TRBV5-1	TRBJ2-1	TGCGCCAGCAGCTTGAAATGGACTAGCGAGGACAATGAGCAGTTCTTC	CASSLKWTSEDNEQFF
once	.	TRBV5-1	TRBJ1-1	TGCGCCAGCAGCTTGATGGGGAGGAACACTGAAGCTTTCTTT	CASSLMGRNTEAFF
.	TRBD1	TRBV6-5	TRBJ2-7	TGTGCCAGCAGTACCGGACAGGGGGCGCGCGAGCAGTACTTC	CASSTGQGAREQYF
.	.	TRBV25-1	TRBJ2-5	TGTGCCAGCAGTGTGAGAGGCGGCGAAGAGACCCAGTACTTC	CASSVRGGEETQYF
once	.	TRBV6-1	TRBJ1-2	TGTGCCAGCTCCTTGACAACCGGATCTAACTATGGCTACACCTTC	CASSLTTGSNYGYTF
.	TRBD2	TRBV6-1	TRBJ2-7	TGTGCCAGCAGTCACCCCGGCGGGGGCTACGAGCAGTACTTC	CASSHPGGGYEQYF
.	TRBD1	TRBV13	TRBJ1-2	TGTGCCAGCAGTACTCGCGGGACAGACGGGGCCTATGGCTACACCTTC	CASSTRGTDGAYGYTF
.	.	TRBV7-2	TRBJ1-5	TGTGCCAGCAGCTTAGGCCCGGGGCAGCCCCAGCATTTT	CASSLGPGQPQHF
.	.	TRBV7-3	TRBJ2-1	TGTGCCAGCAGCCGAGACTTCGGCGGGTACAATGAGCAGTTCTTC	CASSRDFGGYNEQFF
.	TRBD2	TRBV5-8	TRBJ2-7	TGTGCCAGTAGCAAGCGGGAGGTCCCCTACGAGCAGTACTTC	CASSKREVPYEQYF
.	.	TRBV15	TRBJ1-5	TGTGCCACCAGCAGCCGGGATCAGCCCCAGCATTTT	CATSSRDQPQHF
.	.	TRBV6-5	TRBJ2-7	TGTGCCAGCAGTCCTACCAGACTAGAAACCTACGAGCAGTACTTC	CASSPTRLETYEQYF
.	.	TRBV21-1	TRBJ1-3	TGTGCCAGCAGCAAGGGGGGCAGGGGGCCTTACAACTCTGGAAACACCATATATTTT	CASSKGGRGPYNSGNTIYF